This T cell receptor (beta chain) was recovered during a study of T cells in Graves' hyperthyroidism and ophthalmopathy. Study-level findings and limits: Blood shared most expanded thyroid clonotypes above 0.001.

This clonotype was observed many times. Its antigen is unknown. The source material, RNA transcripts, was used to amplify TCR beta CDR3 regions. HTBI primers drove first-round RT-PCR of the TCR CDR3. Via MiXCR, TCRdb re-called the multiplex PCR reads, giving one row per CDR3 protein. In the table there are about 290,000 distinct CDR3 sequences, about 18% of which are singletons. V shed 5 bases, J shed 5 bases, and the junction held 11 bases outside the gene matches. The CDR3 runs to 15 residues. Germline V gene lookup returns CDR1 SGHDT and CDR2 YYEEEE. Lactation, pregnancy, other autoimmune disease or uncontrolled infection led to exclusion of patients. Fresh peripheral blood, 10 ml, yielded the PBMCs.

This sequence was found in a woman aged 60 to 75 with Graves' ophthalmopathy. Sequenced input: blood. The chain has TRBV5-6 and TRBJ2-5, with 8 bases lining up with TRBD2. This CDR3 is CASSPSGLKRETQYF. CDR3 coding DNA: TGTGCCAGCAGTCCTAGCGGGCTCAAACGGGAGACCCAGTACTTC.